What follows are 22 T cell receptor beta chains derived from one specimen sequenced in a study of CD8 T cells in ankylosing spondylitis. TCRdb re-called the 5' RACE reads through MiXCR, storing one row per CDR3 protein. The data hold more than 300,000 distinct CDR3 sequences, with under 14% observed a single time. The sample comprised blood, either unsorted or a sorted T cell fraction (not recorded which). The origin of the receptors is a female donor with ankylosing spondylitis or in good health (not recorded which).

The sample holds a few counts of this clonotype. This sequence joins TRBV7-9 and TRBJ1-4; maybe TRBD1 (6 bases). V dropped 8 bases and J dropped 6 bases, with 13 bases sitting between them. Per germline, CDR1 SEHNR and CDR2 FQNEAQ (reference sequence). The CDR3 length is 13 residues. This CDR3 is CASRPGAYEKLFF. The CDR3 DNA follows: TGTGCCAGCCGGCCGGGGGCATATGAAAAACTGTTTTTT.

This clonotype was counted once. A much larger clone is a single base away; this may be a read error. V and J are TRBV20-1 and TRBJ2-3, with 8 bases fitting TRBD2. Germline CDR1 DFQATT, CDR2 SNEGSKA (reference sequence). The CDR3 consists of 16 residues. The CDR3 region is CRASLSALAGTDTQYF. In DNA form, the CDR3 reads TGCCGTGCTAGCCTCTCGGCACTAGCGGGCACAGATACGCAGTATTTT.

This clonotype occurred many times. The CDR3: CASSVVEQYF. The CDR3, as DNA: TGTGCCAGCAGCGTAGTGGAGCAGTATTTT. The chain combines TRBV28 with TRBJ2-3, with D uncertain. The germline V and J ends were trimmed by 6 bases and 11 bases, with 9 bases remaining between them. Germline CDR1 and CDR2: MDHEN and SYDVKM. The CDR3 has 10 amino acids.

The chain uses TRBV30 and TRBJ2-1; D remains unclear. The CDR3 totals 14 residues. The V gene lost 0 bases and the J gene lost 10 bases, with 16 bases spanning the gap. The germline V gene encodes CDR1 GTSNPN and CDR2 SVGIG (reference sequence). The CDR3 DNA is TGTGCCTGGAGTGTACTTATGGGCGTGGGAGAGCAGTTCTTC. Translated, it gives CAWSVLMGVGEQFF. The full variable domain, with the rest looked up from reference TRBV30 and TRBJ2-1, is SQTIHQWPATLVQPVGSPLSLECTVEGTSNPNLYWYRQAAGRGLQLLFYSVGIGQISSEVPQNLSASRPQDRQFILSSKKLLLSDSGFYLCAWSVLMGVGEQFFGPGTRLTVL.

V is TRBV6-1 and J is TRBJ2-7, with D possibly matching TRBD2 (6 bases). The length of the CDR3 is 13 residues. Germline CDR1 and CDR2: MNHNS and SASEGT. The germline V and J ends were trimmed by 8 bases and 1 base, with 12 bases remaining between them. CDR3 coding DNA: TGTGCCAGCGGGGGGAGACGGTCCTACGAGCAGTACTTC. It codes for CASGGRRSYEQYF.

This clonotype was picked up many times. The CDR3 DNA reads as TGTGCCAGCAGTGCGCTAGGTGGCCCTGGGGCCAACGTCCTGACTTTC. Protein sequence: CASSALGGPGANVLTF. The chain recombines TRBV28 with TRBJ2-6, with unresolved D. Between the trimmed V and J ends, which lost 5 bases and 2 bases, there was a span of 13 bases. Germline values: CDR1 MDHEN, CDR2 SYDVKM. This CDR3 spans 16 amino acids.

This clonotype appeared a few times. V usage is TRBV5-1 and J usage is TRBJ2-2, with 7 bases fitting TRBD1. CDR1 is SGHRS and CDR2 is YFSETQ in the germline V gene. V lost 2 bases, J lost 0 bases, and 10 bases stayed unmatched. The CDR3 has 18 amino acids. The CDR3 DNA reads as TGCGCCAGCAGCTTAATGGGACAGACCTACGCGAACACCGGGGAGCTGTTTTTT. Protein: CASSLMGQTYANTGELFF.

This clonotype appeared many times. V usage is TRBV27 and J usage is TRBJ1-4; D is unclear. From germline, CDR1 is MNHEY and CDR2 SMNVEV (reference sequence). The length of the CDR3 is 18 residues. V was trimmed by 5 bases and J by 0 bases, leaving 19 bases between them. The CDR3 nucleotides read TGTGCCAGCAGTCGCTCCGTGTTTCGGGATCCAACTAATGAAAAACTGTTTTTT. This gives the protein CASSRSVFRDPTNEKLFF.

The table lists this clonotype with many counts. This chain joins TRBV20-1 and TRBJ2-5, with a possible D match to TRBD2 (5 bases). CDR3 length: 14 amino acids. CDR1 is DFQATT and CDR2 is SNEGSKA in the germline V gene (reference sequence). Trimming removed 3 bases at V and 1 base at J, with 12 bases between. CDR3 in DNA: TGCAGTGCTAGTACCGCCGGGATCCAAGAGACCCAGTACTTC. Its protein is CSASTAGIQETQYF.

This clonotype was seen ten or more times. This chain connects TRBV5-1 to TRBJ2-2, with a tentative D call TRBD2 (6 bases). Germline assignment: CDR1 SGHRS and CDR2 YFSETQ. Trimming shortened V by 3 bases and J by 2 bases, and 20 bases separated the two germline ends. The CDR3 runs to 18 residues. The CDR3 here is CASSSLSGLSVNTGELFF. The CDR3 nucleotides read TGCGCCAGCAGCTCCCTAAGCGGGTTGTCCGTAAACACCGGGGAGCTGTTTTTT.

The rearrangement joins TRBV10-3 to TRBJ2-7; 7 bases align to TRBD1. Unmatched junction bases numbered 3, after V lost 0 bases and J lost 4 bases. The germline V gene encodes CDR1 ENHRY and CDR2 SYGVKD. The CDR3 loop spans 14 amino acids. CDR3 loop: CAISESPGQYEQYF. The CDR3, as DNA: TGTGCCATCAGTGAGTCCCCGGGACAGTACGAGCAGTACTTC.

This clonotype has at least ten counts. The CDR3 DNA reads TGCGCCAGCAGCTTGGGGTTGGATGAGCAGTTCTTC. This encodes CASSLGLDEQFF. The chain combines TRBV5-1 with TRBJ2-1; no definite D call. Trimming left V 0 bases short and J 8 bases short, with 6 bases between. The CDR3 runs to 12 residues. Germline V CDR1 and CDR2: SGHRS, YFSETQ.

This clonotype was picked up many times. The chain recombines TRBV20-1 with TRBJ2-7; D is ambiguous. Trimming took 1 base from V and 2 from J, leaving 12 bases between them. CDR3 length: 14 amino acids. Germline lookup yields CDR1 DFQATT and CDR2 SNEGSKA (reference sequence). CDR3 nucleotides: TGCAGTGCTAGAGGTCCGGGCAGTGCCTACGAGCAGTACTTC. This sequence encodes CSARGPGSAYEQYF.

This clonotype was seen many times. This chain connects TRBV7-9 to TRBJ2-2; tentative D call: TRBD1 (6 bases). The CDR3 spans 15 residues. V was pared by 1 base and J by 6 bases, with 12 bases between. Per the germline V gene, CDR1 is SEHNR and CDR2 is FQNEAQ (reference sequence). The CDR3 DNA follows: TGTGCCAGCAGCTTAGACAACAGGGAGTCCGGGGAGCTGTTTTTT. It codes for CASSLDNRESGELFF.

This clonotype was seen a handful of times. A junction boundary mismatches the germline segment, possibly from a read error. The rearrangement uses TRBV3-1 and TRBJ2-2, with TRBD2 identical over 10 bases. Germline V lookup: CDR1 LGHDT, CDR2 YNNKEL (reference sequence). The CDR3 spans 17 residues. This chain's CDR3 is CACSQTGLARYTGELFF. The CDR3 nucleotides are TGTGCCTGCAGCCAAACGGGACTAGCGAGATACACCGGGGAGCTGTTTTTT. The variable domain in full, completed from reference TRBV3-1 and TRBJ2-2, reads DTAVSQTPKYLVTQMGNDKSIKCEQNLGHDTMYWYKQDSKKFLKIMFSYNNKELIINETVPNRFSPKSPDKAHLNLHINSLELGDSAVYFCACSQTGLARYTGELFFGEGSRLTVL.

The chain employs TRBV28 and TRBJ1-1; D remains unclear. The CDR3 runs to 15 residues. The germline gives CDR1 MDHEN, CDR2 SYDVKM. Trimming stripped 7 bases from V and 1 base from J, with 16 bases between. For the CDR3, the DNA is TGTGCCAGCAAAGGAGTTCGCCGGGGGAACACTGAAGCTTTCTTT. Protein sequence: CASKGVRRGNTEAFF. The full variable domain, rest sourced from reference TRBV28 and TRBJ1-1, is DVKVTQSSRYLVKRTGEKVFLECVQDMDHENMFWYRQDPGLGLRLIYFSYDVKMKEKGDIPEGYSVSREKKERFSLILESASTNQTSMYLCASKGVRRGNTEAFFGQGTRLTVV.

This clonotype was observed many times. This rearrangement joins TRBV28 to TRBJ1-2; a weak D match, TRBD1 (6 bases). CDR1 and CDR2 (germline): MDHEN, SYDVKM. This CDR3 is 14 amino acids long. Between the trimmed V and J ends, which lost 5 bases and 4 bases, there was a span of 14 bases. CDR3 sequence: CASSTSTGIYGYTF. In nucleotides, the CDR3 is TGTGCCAGCAGTACATCCACAGGGATCTATGGCTACACCTTC.

This clonotype showed up many times. The V and J genes are TRBV5-1 and TRBJ2-2; 7 nucleotides align to TRBD2. Germline V CDR1 and CDR2: SGHRS, YFSETQ. The CDR3 length is 17 residues. After removal of 0 bases from V and 6 bases from J, the junction contained 11 bases not matched to a gene. For the CDR3, the DNA is TGCGCCAGCAGCTTGGGGCCAGTGGCGGGAGACGCCGGGGAGCTGTTTTTT. Translation: CASSLGPVAGDAGELFF.

This chain joins TRBV20-1 and TRBJ1-2; weak D call: TRBD1 (6 bases). V gave up 2 bases and J gave up 2 bases, with 18 bases separating them. Per the germline V gene, CDR1 is DFQATT and CDR2 is SNEGSKA (reference sequence). The CDR3 is 16 amino acids. CDR3 coding DNA: TGCAGTGCTAGACGTACCTTAGGGGGAAACAACTATGGCTACACCTTC. The encoded protein is CSARRTLGGNNYGYTF.

At least ten counts were recorded for this clonotype. This chain connects TRBV9 to TRBJ1-1; unclear D gene. CDR3 length equals 14 residues. Trimming removed 4 bases at V and 2 bases at J, with 12 bases between. Germline V gene data show CDR1 as SGDLS and CDR2 as YYNGEE. The CDR3 DNA sequence: TGTGCCAGCAGCCCAGGACCCACTAACACTGAAGCTTTCTTT. Amino acids: CASSPGPTNTEAFF.

This chain connects TRBV28 to TRBJ1-2, with unresolved D. This CDR3 spans 13 amino acids. The germline V gene encodes CDR1 MDHEN and CDR2 SYDVKM. V lost 6 bases and J 0 bases, leaving 8 bases between the germline ends. The CDR3 DNA is TGTGCCAGCAGCATAAAAACTAACTATGGCTACACCTTC. Translated: CASSIKTNYGYTF.

This CDR3 is CASSYRGRSNTGELFF. The CDR3 DNA follows: TGCGCCAGCAGCTACCGCGGAAGGTCGAACACCGGGGAGCTGTTTTTT. The rearrangement uses TRBV5-1 and TRBJ2-2; unclear D gene. CDR3 size: 16 residues. Trimming took off 3 bases at V and 0 bases at J, with 12 bases between the two ends. Germline CDR1 is SGHRS and CDR2 is YFSETQ. The full variable domain, its missing parts supplied by reference TRBV5-1 and TRBJ2-2, is KAGVTQTPRYLIKTRGQQVTLSCSPISGHRSVSWYQQTPGQGLQFLFEYFSETQRNKGNFPGRFSGRQFSNSRSEMNVSTLELGDSALYLCASSYRGRSNTGELFFGEGSRLTVL.